This T cell receptor (beta chain) was captured by sequencing in a study of cytomegalovirus exposure and HLA in healthy donors. Study outcomes and limitations: The authors listed over 150 TCR beta chains as cytomegalovirus-associated. Near-uniform donor sequencing depth was presumed by presence/absence analyses.

Both 60 Vbeta primers and 13 Jbeta primers went into the PCR. Generated by immunoSEQ multiplex PCR, the TCRdb table keeps only in-frame clones and is missing some. The sample records about 80,000 clones, 62% being singletons. Note on this clone: Its antigen is not identified.

Sequencing was done on a sample of PBMCs. This receptor was identified in a male donor in good health and CMV-seropositive.

DNA for the CDR3: TGTGCCAGCAGTTTATTCCCCCCTGACAGGGAGAATGAAAAACTGTTTTTT. It specifies CASSLFPPDRENEKLFF. V is TRBV28 and J is TRBJ1-4; 7 bases agree with TRBD1. V was clipped by 1 base and J by 5 bases; unmatched bases: 10. Germline CDR1 MDHEN, CDR2 SYDVKM. CDR3 length: 17 amino acids.